The clone carrying this T cell receptor beta chain was observed many times. The antigen is unknown. The data originate from a study of CD8 T cells in ankylosing spondylitis. Study results and limitations: Clones linked to disease were reported to show significant enrichment in matched ankylosing spondylitis synovial fluid. Certain motif variants had earlier appeared in reactive arthritis synovial fluid and blood. Ankylosing spondylitis blood seemed to carry a telltale TCR beta motif made of several highly homologous variants. Peripheral blood held disease-linked clones only at relatively low frequency, and these were CD8+.

TCRdb reanalysed the 5' RACE reads using MiXCR and keeps one entry per CDR3 protein. The sample contains about 800,000 distinct CDR3 sequences, approximately 12% of which appear only once. Trimming shortened V by 4 bases and J by 9 bases, and 10 bases separated the two germline ends. The CDR3 consists of 12 residues. Germline V gene lookup returns CDR1 DFQATT and CDR2 SNEGSKA (reference sequence). Material for sequencing was blood, either unsorted or a sorted T cell fraction (not recorded which). The gene calls are TRBV20-1 and TRBJ1-6; D is ambiguous. This TCR derives from a male donor with ankylosing spondylitis. The CDR3 DNA follows: TGCAGTGCTATCAGTCCTGCTTCACCCCTCCACTTT. Its protein product is CSAISPASPLHF.